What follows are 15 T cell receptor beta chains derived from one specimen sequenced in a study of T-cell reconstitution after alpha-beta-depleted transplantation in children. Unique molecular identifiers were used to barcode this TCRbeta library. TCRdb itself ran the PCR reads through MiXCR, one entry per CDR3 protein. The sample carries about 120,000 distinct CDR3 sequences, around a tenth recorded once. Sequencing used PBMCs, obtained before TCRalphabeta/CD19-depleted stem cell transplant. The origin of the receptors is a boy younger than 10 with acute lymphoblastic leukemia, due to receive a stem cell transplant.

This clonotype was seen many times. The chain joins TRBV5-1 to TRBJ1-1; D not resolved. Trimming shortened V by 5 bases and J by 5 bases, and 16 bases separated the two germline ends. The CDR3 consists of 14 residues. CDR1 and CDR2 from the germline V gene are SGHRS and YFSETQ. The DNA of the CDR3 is TGCGCCAGCAGTTCCGACGCCACGGGGACTGAAGCTTTCTTT. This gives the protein CASSSDATGTEAFF.

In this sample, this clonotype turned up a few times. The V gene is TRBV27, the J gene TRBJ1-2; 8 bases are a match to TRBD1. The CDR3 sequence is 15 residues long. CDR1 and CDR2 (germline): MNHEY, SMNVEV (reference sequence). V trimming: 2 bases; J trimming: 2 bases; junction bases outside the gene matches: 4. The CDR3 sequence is CASSLRTGRNYGYTF. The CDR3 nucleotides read TGTGCCAGCAGTTTAAGGACAGGGCGGAACTATGGCTACACCTTC.

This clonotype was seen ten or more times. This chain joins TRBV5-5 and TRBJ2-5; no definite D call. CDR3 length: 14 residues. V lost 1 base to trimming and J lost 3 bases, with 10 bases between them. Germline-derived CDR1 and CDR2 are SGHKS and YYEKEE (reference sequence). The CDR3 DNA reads TGTGCCAGCAGCTTGTCCTCAGGCAAAGAGACCCAGTACTTC. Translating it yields CASSLSSGKETQYF. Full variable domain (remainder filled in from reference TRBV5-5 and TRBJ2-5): DAGVTQSPTHLIKTRGQQVTLRCSPISGHKSVSWYQQVLGQGPQFIFQYYEKEERGRGNFPDRFSARQFPNYSSELNVNALLLGDSALYLCASSLSSGKETQYFGPGTRLLVL.

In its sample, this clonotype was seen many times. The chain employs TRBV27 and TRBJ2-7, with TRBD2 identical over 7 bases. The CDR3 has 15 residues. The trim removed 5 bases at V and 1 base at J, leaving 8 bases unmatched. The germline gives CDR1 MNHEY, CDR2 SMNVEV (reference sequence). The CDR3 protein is CASSPHQGGSYEQYF. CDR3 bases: TGTGCCAGCAGTCCCCACCAGGGAGGGTCCTACGAGCAGTACTTC.

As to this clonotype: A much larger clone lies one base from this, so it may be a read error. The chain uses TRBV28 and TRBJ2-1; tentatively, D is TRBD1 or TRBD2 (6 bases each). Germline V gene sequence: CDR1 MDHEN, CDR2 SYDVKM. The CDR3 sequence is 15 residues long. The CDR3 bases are TGTGCCAGCAGCTCGCCCGGGGGCTTTTACAATGACCAGTTCTTC. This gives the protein CASSSPGGFYNDQFF. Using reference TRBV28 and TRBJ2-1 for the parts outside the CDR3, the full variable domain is DVKVTQSSRYLVKRTGEKVFLECVQDMDHENMFWYRQDPGLGLRLIYFSYDVKMKEKGDIPEGYSVSREKKERFSLILESASTNQTSMYLCASSSPGGFYNDQFFGPGTRLTVL.

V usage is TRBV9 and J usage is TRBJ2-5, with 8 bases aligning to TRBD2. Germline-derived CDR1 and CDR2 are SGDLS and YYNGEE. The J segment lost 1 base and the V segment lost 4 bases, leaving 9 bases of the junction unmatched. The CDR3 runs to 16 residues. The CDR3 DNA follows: TGTGCCAGCAGCCCGGGCCTAGCGGGTTTCCAAGAGACCCAGTACTTC. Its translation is CASSPGLAGFQETQYF.

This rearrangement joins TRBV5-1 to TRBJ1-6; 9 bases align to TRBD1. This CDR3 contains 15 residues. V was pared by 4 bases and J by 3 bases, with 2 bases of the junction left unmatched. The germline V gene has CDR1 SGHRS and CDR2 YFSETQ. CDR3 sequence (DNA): TGCGCCAGCAGCGGGGGACAGGGCTATAATTCACCCCTCCACTTT. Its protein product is CASSGGQGYNSPLHF.

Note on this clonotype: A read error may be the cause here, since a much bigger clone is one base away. CDR3 coding DNA: TGCAGTGCTAGACAGCGGGAGATCCTTGATGAGCAGTTCTTC. Its translation: CSARQREILDEQFF. The rearrangement joins TRBV20-1 to TRBJ2-1; TRBD2 aligns across 8 bases. Germline CDR1 is DFQATT and CDR2 is SNEGSKA (reference sequence). CDR3 length: 14 amino acids. Unmatched junction bases numbered 8, after V lost 2 bases and J lost 8 bases.

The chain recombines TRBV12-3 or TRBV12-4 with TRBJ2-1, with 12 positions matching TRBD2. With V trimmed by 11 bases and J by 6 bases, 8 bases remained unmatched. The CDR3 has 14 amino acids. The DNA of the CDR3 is TGTGCCTTCAGTTTGGGACTAGCGGGCAATGAGCAGTTCTTC. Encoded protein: CAFSLGLAGNEQFF.

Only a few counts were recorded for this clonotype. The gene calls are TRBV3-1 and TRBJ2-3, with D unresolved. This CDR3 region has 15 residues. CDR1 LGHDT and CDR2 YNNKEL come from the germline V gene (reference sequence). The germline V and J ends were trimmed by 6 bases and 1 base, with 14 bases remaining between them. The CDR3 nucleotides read TGTGCCAGCAGTGGGCAGCCCCGGGGCACAGATACGCAGTATTTT. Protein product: CASSGQPRGTDTQYF.

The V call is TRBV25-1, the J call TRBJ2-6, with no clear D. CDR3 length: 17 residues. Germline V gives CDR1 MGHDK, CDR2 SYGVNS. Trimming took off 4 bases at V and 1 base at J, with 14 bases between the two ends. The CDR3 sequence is CASSGMLGSSGANVLTF. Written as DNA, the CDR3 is TGTGCCAGCAGTGGTATGCTGGGGTCTTCTGGGGCCAACGTCCTGACTTTC.

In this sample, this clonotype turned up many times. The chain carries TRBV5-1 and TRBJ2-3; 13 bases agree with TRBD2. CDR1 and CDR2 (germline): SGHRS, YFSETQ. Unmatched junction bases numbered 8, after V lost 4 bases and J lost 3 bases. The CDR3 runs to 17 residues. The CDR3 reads CASSLARTSGRTDTQYF. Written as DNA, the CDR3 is TGCGCCAGCAGCCTTGCCCGGACTAGCGGGAGAACAGATACGCAGTATTTT.

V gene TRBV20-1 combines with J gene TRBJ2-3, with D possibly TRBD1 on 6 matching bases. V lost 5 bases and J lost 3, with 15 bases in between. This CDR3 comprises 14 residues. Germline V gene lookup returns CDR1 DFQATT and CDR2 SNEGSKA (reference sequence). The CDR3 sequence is CSAERTGITDTQYF. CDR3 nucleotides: TGCAGTGCTGAGCGAACAGGGATAACAGATACGCAGTATTTT.

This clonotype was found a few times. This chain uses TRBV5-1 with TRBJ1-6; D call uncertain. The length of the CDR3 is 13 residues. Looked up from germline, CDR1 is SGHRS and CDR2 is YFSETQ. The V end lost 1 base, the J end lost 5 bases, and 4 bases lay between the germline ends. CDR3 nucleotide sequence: TGCGCCAGCAGCTTGAAGAATAATTCACCCCTCCACTTT. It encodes CASSLKNNSPLHF.

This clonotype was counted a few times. CDR3 amino acids: CSARMSGFYEQYF. The DNA of the CDR3 is TGCAGTGCTAGAATGTCAGGGTTCTACGAGCAGTACTTC. The chain carries TRBV20-1 and TRBJ2-7; D may be TRBD1 (5 bases). Germline V lookup: CDR1 DFQATT, CDR2 SNEGSKA (reference sequence). The germline V and J ends were trimmed by 2 bases and 3 bases, with 11 bases remaining between them. The CDR3 contains 13 residues.